These T cell receptor beta chains were read from a single sample in a study of blood T cell repertoires in COVID-19. Profiled with immunoSEQ multiplex PCR; TCRdb holds only in-frame clones, not every one. The repertoire has under 200,000 clones, approximately 88% of them found once; the top ten carry over 10%. The specimen was PBMCs or T cells enriched from blood (not recorded which). The receptor source for this set is a woman aged 55 to 70 who had recovered from COVID-19. The CDR3 runs from the conserved cysteine through the conserved F or W. Fields, in order: clone size, J gene, V gene, D gene, CDR3 protein, CDR3 DNA. The D gene is left open where the match is weak. Clone sizes are given selectively: once, few, many, or a class where the clone is expanded.

size: -
J: TRBJ2-7
V: TRBV28
D: TRBD2
CDR3: CASSSLTSGRNEQYF
DNA: TGTGCCAGCAGTTCCCTGACTAGCGGGAGGAACGAGCAGTACTTC

size: -
J: TRBJ2-2
V: TRBV10-3
D: TRBD1
CDR3: CAITGTVNTGELFF
DNA: TGTGCCATAACCGGGACAGTTAACACCGGGGAGCTGTTTTTT

size: once
J: TRBJ2-7
V: TRBV5-1
D: -
CDR3: CASSLQGGSMYEQYF
DNA: TGCGCCAGCAGCCTACAGGGCGGGAGTATGTACGAGCAGTACTTC

size: -
J: TRBJ2-2
V: TRBV19
D: TRBD2
CDR3: CASSIKTSGYTGELFF
DNA: TGTGCCAGTAGTATTAAGACTAGCGGTTACACCGGGGAGCTGTTTTTT

size: -
J: TRBJ1-3
V: TRBV30
D: -
CDR3: CAWSATGGNTIYF
DNA: TGTGCCTGGAGTGCCACGGGAGGAAACACCATATATTTT

size: once
J: TRBJ1-1
V: TRBV5-1
D: TRBD1
CDR3: CASSGQGLAFF
DNA: TGCGCCAGCAGCGGACAGGGGCTAGCTTTCTTT

size: -
J: TRBJ1-2
V: TRBV12-3/TRBV12-4
D: -
CDR3: CASSLRVDYGYTF
DNA: TGTGCCAGCAGCCTCAGGGTAGACTATGGCTACACCTTC

size: -
J: TRBJ1-1
V: TRBV6-5
D: TRBD1
CDR3: CASKRQGNTEAFF
DNA: TGTGCCAGCAAGCGACAGGGGAACACTGAAGCTTTCTTT

size: once
J: TRBJ1-2
V: TRBV29-1
D: TRBD1
CDR3: CSVGRQGASGYTF
DNA: TGCAGCGTTGGCAGACAGGGGGCGAGTGGCTACACCTTC

size: -
J: TRBJ2-1
V: TRBV11-3
D: -
CDR3: CASSLGGSWNEQFF
DNA: TGTGCCAGCAGCTTAGGTGGGAGTTGGAATGAGCAGTTCTTC

size: -
J: TRBJ2-2
V: TRBV9
D: -
CDR3: CASGVQGEAGELFF
DNA: TGTGCCTCAGGAGTCCAGGGGGAGGCCGGGGAGCTGTTTTTT

size: -
J: TRBJ1-2
V: TRBV2
D: -
CDR3: CASSGAADYGYTF
DNA: TGTGCCAGCAGTGGTGCGGCGGACTATGGCTACACCTTC

size: few
J: TRBJ2-1
V: TRBV28
D: TRBD2
CDR3: CASSLPLAGNNEQFF
DNA: TGTGCCAGCAGTTTACCCTTAGCGGGAAACAATGAGCAGTTCTTC

size: -
J: TRBJ1-1
V: TRBV10-1
D: TRBD1
CDR3: CARTGPEVTEAFF
DNA: TGCGCCAGGACAGGGCCCGAGGTCACTGAAGCTTTCTTT

size: -
J: TRBJ2-7
V: TRBV24-1
D: TRBD1
CDR3: CATSDDRGEQYF
DNA: TGTGCCACCAGTGATGACAGGGGCGAGCAGTACTTC

size: -
J: TRBJ1-1
V: TRBV20-1
D: -
CDR3: CSAHRVTEAFF
DNA: TGCAGTGCTCACAGGGTCACTGAAGCTTTCTTT

size: -
J: TRBJ2-5
V: TRBV11-2
D: -
CDR3: CASSLESLAKETQYF
DNA: TGTGCCAGCAGCTTAGAGTCTCTAGCAAAAGAGACCCAGTACTTC

size: once
J: TRBJ2-5
V: TRBV6-5
D: TRBD1
CDR3: CASEDRANRETQYF
DNA: TGTGCCAGCGAGGACAGGGCAAATAGAGAGACCCAGTACTTC

size: -
J: TRBJ1-1
V: TRBV3-1/TRBV3-2
D: -
CDR3: CASSQDGSRAEAFF
DNA: TGTGCCAGCAGCCAAGACGGATCTCGGGCTGAAGCTTTCTTT

size: once
J: TRBJ2-7
V: TRBV6-5
D: TRBD2
CDR3: CASSYSPGGVQYF
DNA: TGTGCCAGCAGTTACAGTCCGGGAGGGGTGCAGTACTTC

size: -
J: TRBJ2-7
V: TRBV12-3/TRBV12-4
D: TRBD1
CDR3: CASMGQSYEQYF
DNA: TGTGCCTCCATGGGACAGTCCTACGAGCAGTACTTC

size: -
J: TRBJ2-1
V: TRBV3-1/TRBV3-2
D: TRBD1
CDR3: CASSQGQGDNEQFF
DNA: TGTGCCAGCAGTCAAGGGCAGGGGGACAATGAGCAGTTCTTC

size: -
J: TRBJ1-6
V: TRBV7-6
D: TRBD1
CDR3: CASSLELGTGTSPLHF
DNA: TGTGCCAGCAGCTTAGAATTGGGGACAGGGACTTCACCCCTCCACTTT